What follows are 15 T cell receptor beta chains derived from one specimen sequenced in a study of shared clonotypes between healthy human individuals. Only in-frame clones appear in the TCRdb table, and some are missing; sequencing was by immunoSEQ multiplex PCR. The profile shows 450,000 to 500,000 clones, around four fifths of them singletons. The sequenced material came from PBMCs. The receptors shown here come from a woman in her thirties or forties in good health. Some clones in this sample may be carry-over from other donors' samples.

This chain joins TRBV4-3 and TRBJ2-7, with TRBD2 matching 12 bases. The V gene's germline CDR1 is LGHNA and CDR2 YSLEER. The CDR3 has 15 amino acids. V shed 4 bases and J 5 bases; nucleotides not matched to a gene: 6. The CDR3 DNA is TGCGCCAGCAGCCTTGGACTAGCGGGGAATGACGAGCAGTACTTC. Its protein is CASSLGLAGNDEQYF.

CDR3 protein: CASSLDNTGELFF. The CDR3 DNA reads TGTGCCAGCAGCCTCGACAACACCGGGGAGCTGTTTTTT. The V and J genes are TRBV5-4 and TRBJ2-2, with D unclear. The CDR3 loop spans 13 amino acids. The germline CDR1 and CDR2 sequences are SGHNT and YYREEE (reference sequence). The V end lost 4 bases, the J end lost 2 bases, and 6 bases lay between the germline ends.

CDR3 sequence: CASSEGLADHYEQYF. The CDR3 DNA sequence: TGTGCCAGCAGTGAGGGGCTAGCGGACCACTACGAGCAGTACTTC. V gene TRBV2 combines with J gene TRBJ2-7; 7 positions agree with TRBD2. From germline, CDR1 is SNHLY and CDR2 FYNNEI. This CDR3 region has 15 residues. V lost 3 bases to trimming and J lost 3 bases; unmatched junction nucleotides: 8.

V gene TRBV27 combines with J gene TRBJ1-2; D unclear. CDR3 length: 13 amino acids. CDR1 and CDR2 (germline): MNHEY, SMNVEV (reference sequence). V was cut by 3 bases and J by 8 bases, with 13 bases left in between. The CDR3 protein is CASSFGVEGGYTF. CDR3 DNA sequence: TGTGCCAGCAGTTTCGGGGTCGAGGGAGGCTACACCTTC.

The rearrangement uses TRBV28 and TRBJ1-2, with TRBD1 as a possible D gene (5 bases). This CDR3 has 14 residues. Trimming stripped 1 base from V and 7 bases from J, with 13 bases between. Per germline, CDR1 MDHEN and CDR2 SYDVKM. The CDR3 region has the DNA TGTGCCAGCAGTTTATTCAGGGATCCTGGTGGCTACACCTTC. It translates to CASSLFRDPGGYTF.

The V call is TRBV5-6, the J call TRBJ2-5, with D tentatively TRBD2 (5 bases). Germline CDR1 SGHDT, CDR2 YYEEEE. The CDR3 covers 16 residues. Trimming removed 1 base from V and 2 bases from J, with 15 bases in between. The DNA of the CDR3 is TGTGCCAGCAGCTTGAGGTTTAGCGTTCGGCAAGAGACCCAGTACTTC. Translated, it gives CASSLRFSVRQETQYF.

The V gene is TRBV5-1, the J gene TRBJ2-1; 13 bases are shared with TRBD2. The CDR3 is made up of 17 amino acids. J gave up 10 bases and V 3 bases, and 13 bases lay outside the gene matches. The germline V gene has CDR1 SGHRS and CDR2 YFSETQ. CDR3 nucleotides: TGCGCCAGCAGCTCGGGACTAGCGGGGTCATTTTATGGCGAGCAGTTCTTC. This codes for CASSSGLAGSFYGEQFF.

This sequence joins TRBV5-6 and TRBJ2-2; D is uncertain. CDR3 length: 14 residues. V lost 1 base to trimming and J lost 4 bases, with 8 bases between them. The germline gives CDR1 SGHDT, CDR2 YYEEEE. The CDR3 region is CASSLSPSTGELFF. As DNA, the CDR3 is TGTGCCAGCAGCTTGAGCCCATCCACCGGGGAGCTGTTTTTT.

Remarks on this clone: Germline and junction disagree at one end, which may indicate a read error. The V call is TRBV7-3, the J call TRBJ2-2; 9 bases match TRBD2. The CDR3 is 15 residues long. Germline assignment: CDR1 SGHTA and CDR2 FQGTGA. In nucleotides, the CDR3 is TGTGCCAGCTCCCCGGCGGGAGGGTACACCGGGGAACTGTTTTTT. Residues: CASSPAGGYTGELFF.

For the CDR3, the DNA is TGTGCCAGCAGCCAAGACCGGACCGGAGGGGGAGCGGGCACAGATACGCAGTATTTT. Amino acids: CASSQDRTGGGAGTDTQYF. The J gene is TRBJ2-3, the V gene TRBV4-2; D assignment may be TRBD1 or TRBD2 (6 bases each). This CDR3 has 19 residues. CDR1 and CDR2 (germline): LGHNA, YNFKEQ. Trimming pared 0 bases from V and 1 base from J, leaving 20 bases between.

The chain carries TRBV6-6 and TRBJ2-7; 9 bases are a match to TRBD2. The V gene's germline CDR1 is MNHNY and CDR2 SVGAGI (reference sequence). Trimming at V came to 0 bases and at J to 3 bases, leaving 3 bases not matched to a gene. There are 15 residues in the CDR3. CDR3 nucleotides: TGTGCCAGCAGTTACTCGCCTAGCGGGATCTACGAGCAGTACTTC. This codes for CASSYSPSGIYEQYF.

The J gene is TRBJ2-5, the V gene TRBV7-2, with D possibly TRBD1 on 6 matching bases. Germline CDR1 SGHTA, CDR2 FQGNSA. Deletions cut 3 bases from V and 5 bases from J, with 10 bases between. The length of the CDR3 is 13 residues. The CDR3 protein is CASSFTGLETQYF. Here the CDR3 DNA reads TGTGCCAGCAGCTTCACAGGGTTGGAGACCCAGTACTTC.

The chain has TRBV5-6 and TRBJ2-7; 12 bases fit TRBD2. J was trimmed by 0 bases and V by 4 bases; bases with no gene match: 5. The germline CDR1 and CDR2 sequences are SGHDT and YYEEEE. The CDR3 runs to 16 residues. CDR3 sequence (DNA): TGTGCCAGCAGCCTGGGACTAGCGGGCGCCTCCTACGAGCAGTACTTC. Amino acids: CASSLGLAGASYEQYF. The whole variable domain, filled in from reference TRBV5-6 and TRBJ2-7, reads DAGVTQSPTHLIKTRGQQVTLRCSPKSGHDTVSWYQQALGQGPQFIFQYYEEEERQRGNFPDRFSGHQFPNYSSELNVNALLLGDSALYLCASSLGLAGASYEQYFGPGTRLTVT.

The chain is built from TRBV9 and TRBJ2-2, with D possibly TRBD2 on 5 matching bases. This CDR3 is built from 15 residues. Trimming cost V 0 bases and J 1 base, with 7 bases left between them. The germline CDR1 and CDR2 sequences are SGDLS and YYNGEE. CDR3 sequence (DNA): TGTGCCAGCAGCGTAGACGGGATGAACACCGGGGAGCTGTTTTTT. Translated: CASSVDGMNTGELFF.

The chain recombines TRBV30 with TRBJ2-2, with D unresolved. CDR1 is GTSNPN, CDR2 SVGIG, per germline (reference sequence). The CDR3 totals 14 residues. Trimming removed 1 base at V and 1 base at J, with 7 bases between. In DNA form, the CDR3 reads TGTGCCTGGAGTGAGGAGTGGAACACCGGGGAGCTGTTTTTT. Residues: CAWSEEWNTGELFF. Drawing the rest from reference TRBV30 and TRBJ2-2, the complete variable domain is SQTIHQWPATLVQPVGSPLSLECTVEGTSNPNLYWYRQAAGRGLQLLFYSVGIGQISSEVPQNLSASRPQDRQFILSSKKLLLSDSGFYLCAWSEEWNTGELFFGEGSRLTVL.